This T cell receptor beta chain was observed in a study of metastatic and nonmetastatic thyroid tumors. As for the study in general: Across blood and tumor or nodule tissue, repertoires from malignant and benign thyroid patients were compared with one another.

In the authors' methods: For papillary thyroid cancer, a distant-metastasis classifier was constructed from CDR3 differences observed across clinicopathological groups. TCRdb reanalyzed the PCR reads with MiXCR. The V and J calls and clone size are TCRdb's, not the authors'. This sample has 30,000 to 35,000 clones; approximately 16% occur once, and the top ten carry roughly 3.2%. At least ten counts were recorded for this clone. No antigen is known for it. CDR3 length: 16 residues. V shed 6 bases and J 0 bases; nucleotides not matched to a gene: 6. Every patient was untreated before thyroid surgery. Notes on the study in general: Patients with malignant thyroid tumors reportedly had significantly higher TCR beta diversity than those with benign nodules, in blood and tumor.

Sequenced: blood. The clonotype was recovered from a female donor with papillary thyroid cancer or a benign thyroid nodule (not recorded which). Some clones in this sample may be carry-over from other donors' samples. The chain carries TRBV12-3 or TRBV12-4 and TRBJ2-2, with 8 bases that match TRBD2. DNA of the CDR3: TGTGCCAGCAGACGGGGGGGTCCGGCGAACACCGGGGAGCTGTTTTTT. It translates to CASRRGGPANTGELFF.